The clone carrying this T cell receptor (beta chain) was recorded a few times. Its antigen remains unidentified. This record belongs to a study of T-cell memory formation after mild COVID-19. The CDR3 has 14 amino acids. Trimming took off 2 bases at V and 6 bases at J, with 14 bases between the two ends. Germline V gives CDR1 SGHRS, CDR2 YFSETQ. Overall study results and limits: CM and EM subsets held most contracting CD4+ clones; EMRA held CD8+ ones. Later expanders leaned toward CD4+, whereas clones contracting from day 15 to 85 were balanced CD4/CD8. Some SARS-CoV-2-responding clones were already detected in memory before infection.

With constant-segment primers, 5'RACE yielded cDNA libraries of TCR alpha and TCR beta that carried sample barcodes and UMIs. TCRdb independently ran MiXCR on the 5' RACE reads; one entry per CDR3 protein. The sample lists about 270,000 distinct CDR3 sequences; less than 20% were seen once. The chain employs TRBV5-1 and TRBJ1-1; D remains ambiguous. The source material was PBMCs or a T cell subset sorted from them (not recorded which). This TCR derives from an adult woman who had mild COVID-19 (a few samples of this study predate the infection). Cell type and time point are not known. The DNA of the CDR3 is TGCGCCAGCAGCTTTTATCCAACAACGGCTGAAGCTTTCTTT. Translating gives CASSFYPTTAEAFF.